This TCR beta chain was sequenced in a study of blood T cell repertoires in COVID-19. Overall study context: Material from acute and convalescent COVID-19 was sourced from the United States, Italy and Spain. From T cells, B-cell-depleted T cells, or PBMCs came the material, which was cDNA or gDNA.

The V end lost 3 bases, the J end lost 4 bases, and 14 bases lay between the germline ends. This CDR3 contains 15 residues. CDR1 is SGDLS, CDR2 YYNGEE, per germline. Per the original methods: Scientists estimated how many nucleated cells there were by amplifying reference gene primers. Sequencing used immunoSEQ multiplex PCR; TCRdb keeps in-frame clones, though not all of them. The DNA was the basis for D and trimming; V, J and clone size are from that table. The table lists about 78,000 clones, roughly 86% of them singletons. The J gene is TRBJ1-3, the V gene TRBV9; perhaps TRBD1 as D (5 bases). Source material: peripheral blood. This TCR was sampled from a woman aged 60-70 years with acute or convalescent COVID-19. In DNA form, the CDR3 reads TGTGCCAGCAGCGCTGTGGGGGGGAGAGGAAACACCATATATTTT. It specifies CASSAVGGRGNTIYF.